This passage covers 27 T cell receptor beta chains from one sample sequenced in a study of blood T cell repertoires in COVID-19. Generated by immunoSEQ multiplex PCR, the TCRdb table keeps only in-frame clones and is missing some. Of about 68,000 clones detected, around nine tenths appear once; the ten largest clones hold 2% to 2.5%. The sequencing sample was made of peripheral blood. These receptors all stem from a human donor in a cohort sampled during active COVID-19.

V usage is TRBV6-5 and J usage is TRBJ2-3, with D maybe TRBD2 (6 bases). CDR3 size: 12 residues. V lost 10 bases to trimming and J lost 1 base, with 9 bases between them. Germline V lookup: CDR1 MNHEY, CDR2 SVGAGI. The CDR3 here is CATWRGTDTQYF. The CDR3 DNA reads as TGTGCCACCTGGAGGGGCACAGATACGCAGTATTTT.

A word on this clone: Mismatch with germline at one junction end may stem from a read error. V is TRBV11-2 and J is TRBJ2-4, with D maybe TRBD2 (6 bases). The V gene's germline CDR1 is SGHAT and CDR2 FQNNGV. The CDR3 length is 13 residues. The CDR3 here is CASSLGLEGGLRF. CDR3 DNA: TGTGCCAGCAGCTTAGGACTAGAGGGTGGTCTGCGCTTC.

This rearrangement joins TRBV4-1 to TRBJ2-7; TRBD1 agrees at 8 bases. The CDR3 totals 13 residues. The germline gives CDR1 MGHRA, CDR2 YSYEKL. V shed 6 bases, J shed 3 bases, and the junction held 4 bases outside the gene matches. This CDR3 is CASRPGTGYEQYF. In DNA form, the CDR3 reads TGCGCCAGCAGACCCGGGACAGGCTACGAGCAGTACTTC.

The sample holds a few counts of this clone. V usage is TRBV28 and J usage is TRBJ2-2; a possible D gene is TRBD1 (5 bases). The V gene's germline CDR1 is MDHEN and CDR2 SYDVKM. CDR3 size: 15 residues. V lost 8 bases and J 1 base, leaving 14 bases between the germline ends. CDR3 DNA sequence: TGTGCCAGCGGATTATACACAGGGAACACCGGGGAGCTGTTTTTT. It specifies CASGLYTGNTGELFF.

The chain recombines TRBV19 with TRBJ2-1; 11 bases agree with TRBD2. The germline V gene encodes CDR1 LNHDA and CDR2 SQIVND (reference sequence). The CDR3 sequence is 18 residues long. V was clipped by 4 bases and J by 4 bases; unmatched bases: 12. The CDR3 nucleotides read TGTGCCAGTAGTAGTCCTTTTGGACTAGCGGGCCTGTACAATGAGCAGTTCTTC. It codes for CASSSPFGLAGLYNEQFF.

CDR3 in DNA: TGCGCCAGCAGGGGACAAGTAATGGGAGCGGAGACCCAGTACTTC. Translation gives CASRGQVMGAETQYF. This chain joins TRBV5-1 and TRBJ2-5, with D perhaps matching TRBD1 (6 bases). CDR3 length: 15 residues. V dropped 5 bases and J dropped 5 bases, with 19 bases sitting between them. Looked up from germline, CDR1 is SGHRS and CDR2 is YFSETQ.

V gene TRBV5-5 combines with J gene TRBJ2-1, with 9 bases identical to TRBD2. CDR3 length: 15 amino acids. V lost 1 base and J lost 7; bases outside the gene matches: 6. Germline V gene data show CDR1 as SGHKS and CDR2 as YYEKEE (reference sequence). CDR3 in DNA: TGTGCCAGCAGCTTGTTAGGACTAGCGCTGAATGAGCAGTTCTTC. Its protein product is CASSLLGLALNEQFF.

This chain links TRBV12-3 or TRBV12-4 with TRBJ2-7; 10 bases are a match to TRBD2. V lost 10 bases to trimming and J lost 4 bases; unmatched junction nucleotides: 7. The CDR3 is 13 amino acids. The CDR3 loop reads CATSGGAGYEQYF. The CDR3 region has the DNA TGTGCCACCAGCGGGGGGGCGGGTTACGAGCAGTACTTC.

The chain uses TRBV5-1 and TRBJ1-4; the match to TRBD1 covers 7 bases. The CDR3 contains 15 residues. In germline, CDR1 is SGHRS, CDR2 YFSETQ. V gave up 4 bases and J gave up 5 bases; unmatched junction bases: 8. CDR3 bases: TGCGCCAGCAGCACTGAGGGACAGTTAAATGAAAAACTGTTTTTT. Its translation is CASSTEGQLNEKLFF.

This chain uses TRBV29-1 with TRBJ1-1; tentative D call: TRBD1 (5 bases). V was cut by 7 bases and J by 4 bases, with 19 bases left in between. The CDR3 covers 14 residues. Germline V gene lookup returns CDR1 SQVTM and CDR2 ANQGSEA. The CDR3 DNA is TGCAGCGCCGCAGGGTCAGGAAGAGGCACTGAAGCTTTCTTT. Translation gives CSAAGSGRGTEAFF.

The V and J genes are TRBV30 and TRBJ2-7, with TRBD2 identical over 10 bases. CDR3 length equals 13 residues. Unmatched junction bases numbered 1, after V lost 5 bases and J lost 0 bases. The germline gives CDR1 GTSNPN, CDR2 SVGIG (reference sequence). CDR3 sequence (DNA): TGTGCCTGGGCTAGCGGGGGCTCCTACGAGCAGTACTTC. It specifies CAWASGGSYEQYF.

The sample holds one count of this clone. The chain links TRBV6-2 or TRBV6-3 to TRBJ2-5; maybe TRBD1 (6 bases). Germline-derived CDR1 and CDR2 are MNHEY and SVGEGT. V was clipped by 4 bases and J by 3 bases, with 18 bases between them. CDR3 length: 16 residues. CDR3 nucleotides: TGTGCCAGCAGTTCCTTCGGCAGGGGCATTGAAGAGACCCAGTACTTC. Protein: CASSSFGRGIEETQYF.

The chain is built from TRBV4-1 and TRBJ2-3; TRBD2 matches 9 bases. Trimming cost V 0 bases and J 6 bases; bases outside gene matches: 7. Per germline, CDR1 MGHRA and CDR2 YSYEKL. CDR3 length: 16 residues. The DNA for the CDR3 is TGCGCCAGCAGCCAAGATCAGCTAGCGGGGAGGGATACGCAGTATTTT. As protein: CASSQDQLAGRDTQYF.

This chain connects TRBV5-1 to TRBJ2-1; 11 bases align to TRBD2. Germline V gene sequence: CDR1 SGHRS, CDR2 YFSETQ. This CDR3 region has 16 residues. V lost 0 bases and J lost 7; bases outside the gene matches: 6. The CDR3: CASSLVLAGGNNEQFF. DNA for the CDR3: TGCGCCAGCAGCTTGGTTCTAGCGGGAGGTAATAATGAGCAGTTCTTC.

The chain's CDR3 is CSVEVQGQGAKGGYTF. The CDR3 DNA reads as TGCAGCGTTGAAGTCCAGGGACAGGGGGCTAAGGGAGGCTACACCTTC. This rearrangement joins TRBV29-1 to TRBJ1-2; TRBD1 matches at 12 bases. The CDR3 totals 16 residues. The germline CDR1 and CDR2 sequences are SQVTM and ANQGSEA. The V gene end was trimmed by 1 base and the J gene end by 8 bases; junction bases not matched to a gene: 11.

This rearrangement joins TRBV4-1 to TRBJ1-2; no clear D. V lost 2 bases to trimming and J lost 4 bases, with 14 bases between them. The CDR3 covers 15 residues. Germline loops: CDR1 MGHRA, CDR2 YSYEKL. The CDR3 here is CASSQTPTATYGYTF. The CDR3 bases are TGCGCCAGCAGCCAAACCCCTACAGCTACCTATGGCTACACCTTC.

A single count supports this clone. This rearrangement joins TRBV6-6 to TRBJ2-1, with D unresolved. CDR1 and CDR2 (germline): MNHNY, SVGAGI (reference sequence). V lost 6 bases and J lost 6, with 15 bases in between. CDR3 length equals 14 residues. CDR3 protein: CASRSIAVGNEQFF. CDR3 in DNA: TGTGCCAGCAGATCCATTGCGGTTGGCAATGAGCAGTTCTTC.

V gene TRBV6-2 or TRBV6-3 combines with J gene TRBJ2-7; a weak D match, TRBD1 (5 bases). The CDR3 contains 14 residues. Germline loops: CDR1 MNHEY, CDR2 SVGEGT. Trimming shortened V by 6 bases and J by 1 base, and 13 bases separated the two germline ends. CDR3 in amino acids: CASSHLGQSYEQYF. The CDR3 nucleotides read TGTGCCAGCAGCCATCTTGGACAATCCTACGAGCAGTACTTC.

This clone was detected only once. The chain carries TRBV30 and TRBJ2-7; weak D call: TRBD1 (5 bases). This CDR3 has 15 amino acids. V lost 4 bases and J 3 bases, leaving 19 bases between the germline ends. Germline V gene lookup returns CDR1 GTSNPN and CDR2 SVGIG (reference sequence). The DNA of the CDR3 is TGTGCCTGGAACCCCGAGAAAAGGGGCGTCTACGAGCAGTACTTC. Its protein product is CAWNPEKRGVYEQYF. The variable domain in full, completed from reference TRBV30 and TRBJ2-7, reads SQTIHQWPATLVQPVGSPLSLECTVEGTSNPNLYWYRQAAGRGLQLLFYSVGIGQISSEVPQNLSASRPQDRQFILSSKKLLLSDSGFYLCAWNPEKRGVYEQYFGPGTRLTVT.

Comments on this clone: This sample includes further DNA sequences coding for the same CDR3. The chain recombines TRBV5-4 with TRBJ2-5; D is unclear. V was clipped by 3 bases and J by 2 bases, with 2 bases between them. CDR1 and CDR2 from the germline V gene are SGHNT and YYREEE (reference sequence). The CDR3 consists of 11 residues. DNA of the CDR3: TGTGCCAGCAGCTCTCAAGAGACCCAGTACTTC. Translated: CASSSQETQYF.

The rearrangement joins TRBV28 to TRBJ2-7; 12 positions match TRBD2. J was trimmed by 2 bases and V by 5 bases; bases with no gene match: 13. This CDR3 has 18 amino acids. The germline CDR1 and CDR2 sequences are MDHEN and SYDVKM. The CDR3 reads CASSPASLTSGSTYEQYF. CDR3 in DNA: TGTGCCAGCAGTCCCGCCTCCTTGACTAGCGGGAGCACCTACGAGCAGTACTTC.

The rearrangement joins TRBV19 to TRBJ2-2; possible D gene TRBD1, 5 bases. The V end lost 3 bases, the J end lost 3 bases, and 11 bases lay between the germline ends. This CDR3 is 15 amino acids long. Germline V gives CDR1 LNHDA, CDR2 SQIVND (reference sequence). CDR3 residues: CASSISGHYTGELFF. For the CDR3, the DNA is TGTGCCAGTAGTATTTCTGGACATTACACCGGGGAGCTGTTTTTT.

The chain links TRBV19 to TRBJ1-2; a possible D gene is TRBD1 (6 bases). Trimming cost V 0 bases and J 3 bases, with 11 bases left between them. Per germline, CDR1 LNHDA and CDR2 SQIVND (reference sequence). The CDR3 is made up of 15 amino acids. DNA of the CDR3: TGTGCCAGTAGTATAGACCCACAGGGTTACTATGGCTACACCTTC. It translates to CASSIDPQGYYGYTF.

The chain joins TRBV30 to TRBJ2-7, with 7 bases that match TRBD1. Germline V CDR1 and CDR2: GTSNPN, SVGIG (reference sequence). Unmatched junction bases numbered 0, after V lost 1 base and J lost 3 bases. This CDR3 spans 12 amino acids. The CDR3 coding sequence is TGTGCCTGGAGTGGGGACAGCTACGAGCAGTACTTC. Translating it yields CAWSGDSYEQYF.

This chain links TRBV2 with TRBJ2-7, with TRBD2 identical over 9 bases. Per germline, CDR1 SNHLY and CDR2 FYNNEI. This CDR3 is 13 amino acids long. J lost 3 bases, V lost 8 bases, and 5 bases had no gene match. CDR3 bases: TGTGCCAGCGGAAGACTAGCGGACTACGAGCAGTACTTC. This sequence encodes CASGRLADYEQYF.

This chain uses TRBV9 with TRBJ2-7, with D possibly matching TRBD2 (5 bases). Germline loops: CDR1 SGDLS, CDR2 YYNGEE. The CDR3 covers 14 residues. Trimming stripped 0 bases from V and 3 bases from J, with 10 bases between. Here the CDR3 reads CASSVAAGDYEQYF. As DNA, the CDR3 is TGTGCCAGCAGCGTAGCGGCCGGGGACTACGAGCAGTACTTC.

The chain is built from TRBV28 and TRBJ2-1, with D possibly being TRBD2 (5 bases). CDR1 is MDHEN and CDR2 is SYDVKM in the germline V gene. The V end lost 7 bases, the J end lost 7 bases, and 20 bases lay between the germline ends. The CDR3 is 15 residues long. The CDR3 DNA follows: TGTGCCAGCACTTCCGACGGCGTGGAGGAGAATGAGCAGTTCTTC. This translates into CASTSDGVEENEQFF. The full variable domain, rest sourced from reference TRBV28 and TRBJ2-1, is DVKVTQSSRYLVKRTGEKVFLECVQDMDHENMFWYRQDPGLGLRLIYFSYDVKMKEKGDIPEGYSVSREKKERFSLILESASTNQTSMYLCASTSDGVEENEQFFGPGTRLTVL.